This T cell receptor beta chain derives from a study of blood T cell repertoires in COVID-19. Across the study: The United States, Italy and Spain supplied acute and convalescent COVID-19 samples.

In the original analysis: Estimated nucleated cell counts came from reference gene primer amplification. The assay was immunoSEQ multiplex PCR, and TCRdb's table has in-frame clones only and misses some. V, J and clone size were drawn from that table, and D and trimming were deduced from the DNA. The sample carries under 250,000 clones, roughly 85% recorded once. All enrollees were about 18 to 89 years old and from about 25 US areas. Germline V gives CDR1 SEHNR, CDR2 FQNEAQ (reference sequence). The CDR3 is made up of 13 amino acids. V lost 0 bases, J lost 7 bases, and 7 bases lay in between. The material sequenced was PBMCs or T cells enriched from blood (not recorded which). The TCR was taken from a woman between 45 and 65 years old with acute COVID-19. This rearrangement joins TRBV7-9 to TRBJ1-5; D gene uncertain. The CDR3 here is CASSLAGGQPQHF. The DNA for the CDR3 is TGTGCCAGCAGCTTAGCGGGAGGGCAGCCCCAGCATTTT.